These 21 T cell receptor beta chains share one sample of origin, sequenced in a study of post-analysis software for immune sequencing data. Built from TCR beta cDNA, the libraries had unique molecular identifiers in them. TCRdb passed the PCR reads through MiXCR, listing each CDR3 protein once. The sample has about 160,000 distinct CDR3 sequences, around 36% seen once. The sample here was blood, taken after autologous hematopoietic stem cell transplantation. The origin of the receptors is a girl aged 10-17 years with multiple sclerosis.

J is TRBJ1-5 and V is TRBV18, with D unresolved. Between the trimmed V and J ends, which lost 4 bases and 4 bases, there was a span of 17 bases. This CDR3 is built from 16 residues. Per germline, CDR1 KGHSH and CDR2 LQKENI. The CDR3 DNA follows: TGTGCCAGCTCACTCGGAACCCGGGAGGCTAATCAGCCCCAGCATTTT. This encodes CASSLGTREANQPQHF.

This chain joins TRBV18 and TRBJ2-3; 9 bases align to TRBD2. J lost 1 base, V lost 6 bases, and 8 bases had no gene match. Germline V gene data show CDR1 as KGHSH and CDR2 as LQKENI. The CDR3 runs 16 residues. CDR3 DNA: TGTGCCAGCTCCCCTATAGCGGGAGTGGGCACAGATACGCAGTATTTT. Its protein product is CASSPIAGVGTDTQYF.

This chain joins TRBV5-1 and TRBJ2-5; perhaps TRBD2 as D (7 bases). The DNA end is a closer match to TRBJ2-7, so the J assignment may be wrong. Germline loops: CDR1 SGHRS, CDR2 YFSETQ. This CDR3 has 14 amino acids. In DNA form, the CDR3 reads TGCGCCAGCAGCTTGGAGGGGGAGGGTTACGAGCAGTACTTC. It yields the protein CASSLEGEGYEQYF.

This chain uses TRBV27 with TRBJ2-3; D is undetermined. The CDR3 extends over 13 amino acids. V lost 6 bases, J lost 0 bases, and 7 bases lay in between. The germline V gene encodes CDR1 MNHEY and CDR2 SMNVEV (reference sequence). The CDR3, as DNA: TGTGCCAGCAGGCATACTAGCACAGATACGCAGTATTTT. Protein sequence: CASRHTSTDTQYF.

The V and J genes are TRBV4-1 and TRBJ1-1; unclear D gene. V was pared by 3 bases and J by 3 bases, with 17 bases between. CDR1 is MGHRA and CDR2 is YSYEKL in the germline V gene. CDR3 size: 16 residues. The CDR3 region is CASSQGKVEKDTEAFF. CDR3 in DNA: TGCGCCAGCAGCCAGGGAAAAGTGGAGAAAGACACTGAAGCTTTCTTT.

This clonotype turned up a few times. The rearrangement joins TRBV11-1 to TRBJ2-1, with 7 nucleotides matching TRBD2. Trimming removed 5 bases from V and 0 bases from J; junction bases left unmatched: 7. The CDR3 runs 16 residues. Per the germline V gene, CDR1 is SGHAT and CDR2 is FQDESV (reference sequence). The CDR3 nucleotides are TGTGCCAGCAGCGGGAGGGGCCCCCGCTCCTACAATGAGCAGTTCTTC. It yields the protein CASSGRGPRSYNEQFF.

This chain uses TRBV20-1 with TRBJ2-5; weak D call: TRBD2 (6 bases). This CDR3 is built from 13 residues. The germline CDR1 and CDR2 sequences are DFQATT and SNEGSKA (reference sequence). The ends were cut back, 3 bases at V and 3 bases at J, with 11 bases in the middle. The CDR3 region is CSARLTGEETQYF. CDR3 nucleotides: TGCAGTGCTAGGTTGACGGGGGAAGAGACCCAGTACTTC.

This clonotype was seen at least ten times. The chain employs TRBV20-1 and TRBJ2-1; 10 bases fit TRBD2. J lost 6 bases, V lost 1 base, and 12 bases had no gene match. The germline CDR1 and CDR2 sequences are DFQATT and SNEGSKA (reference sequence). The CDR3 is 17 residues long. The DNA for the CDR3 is TGCAGTGCTAGAGGGGAGGGGGCTAGCGGGAGTGCCAATGAGCAGTTCTTC. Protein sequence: CSARGEGASGSANEQFF.

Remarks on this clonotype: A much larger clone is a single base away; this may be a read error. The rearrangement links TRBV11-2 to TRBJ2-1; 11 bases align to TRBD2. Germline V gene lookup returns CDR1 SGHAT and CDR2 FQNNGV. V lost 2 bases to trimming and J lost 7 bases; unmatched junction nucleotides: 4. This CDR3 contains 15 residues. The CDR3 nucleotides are TGTGCCAGCAGCTTATGGTTAGCGGGAGGGAATGAGCAGTTCTTC. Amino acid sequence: CASSLWLAGGNEQFF.

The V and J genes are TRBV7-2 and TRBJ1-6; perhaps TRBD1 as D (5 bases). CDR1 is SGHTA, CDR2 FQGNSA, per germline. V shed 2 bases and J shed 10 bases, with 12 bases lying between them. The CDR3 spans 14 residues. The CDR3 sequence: CASSLFRERSPLHF. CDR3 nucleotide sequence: TGTGCCAGCAGCTTATTCAGGGAGAGGTCACCCCTCCACTTT.

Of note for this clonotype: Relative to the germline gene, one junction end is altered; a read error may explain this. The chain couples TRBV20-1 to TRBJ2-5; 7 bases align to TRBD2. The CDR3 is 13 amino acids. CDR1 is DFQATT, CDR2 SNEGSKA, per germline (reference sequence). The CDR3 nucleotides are TGCAGTGCTAGAGATTGGGGGGGAGAGGCCCAGTACTTC. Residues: CSARDWGGEAQYF.

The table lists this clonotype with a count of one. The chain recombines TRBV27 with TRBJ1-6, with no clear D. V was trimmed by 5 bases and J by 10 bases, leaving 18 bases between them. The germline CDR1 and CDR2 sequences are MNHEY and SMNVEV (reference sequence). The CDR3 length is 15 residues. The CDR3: CASSLPPTFGSPLHF. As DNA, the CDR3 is TGTGCCAGCAGTCTTCCCCCGACATTCGGATCACCCCTCCACTTT.

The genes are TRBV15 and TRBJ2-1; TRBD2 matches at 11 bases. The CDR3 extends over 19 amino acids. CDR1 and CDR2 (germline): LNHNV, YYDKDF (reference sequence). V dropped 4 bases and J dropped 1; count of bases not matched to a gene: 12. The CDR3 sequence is CATSTSQPTSGRSYNEQFF. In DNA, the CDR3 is TGTGCCACCAGCACCTCCCAGCCTACTAGCGGGAGATCCTACAATGAGCAGTTCTTC.

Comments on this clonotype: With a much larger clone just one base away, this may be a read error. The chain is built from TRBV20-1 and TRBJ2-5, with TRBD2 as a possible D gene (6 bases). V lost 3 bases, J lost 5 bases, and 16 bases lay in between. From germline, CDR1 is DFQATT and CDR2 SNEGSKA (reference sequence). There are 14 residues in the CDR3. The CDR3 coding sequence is TGCAGTGCTAGGAAGCGGGCCCAGAGGGAGACCCAGTACTTC. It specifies CSARKRAQRETQYF.

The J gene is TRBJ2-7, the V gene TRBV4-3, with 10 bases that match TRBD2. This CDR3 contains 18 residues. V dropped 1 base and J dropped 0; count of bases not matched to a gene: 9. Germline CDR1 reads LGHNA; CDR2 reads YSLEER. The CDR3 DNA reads TGCGCCAGCAGCCAAGTTGCTACCCCTAGCGGGAGCTCCTACGAGCAGTACTTC. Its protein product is CASSQVATPSGSSYEQYF.

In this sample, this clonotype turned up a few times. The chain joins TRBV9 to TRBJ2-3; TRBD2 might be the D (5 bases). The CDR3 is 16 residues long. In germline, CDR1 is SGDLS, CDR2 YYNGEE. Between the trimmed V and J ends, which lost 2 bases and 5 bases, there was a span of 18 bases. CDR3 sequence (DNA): TGTGCCAGCAGCGTGTCTGGGCGTTCCGGAGGAGATACGCAGTATTTT. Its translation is CASSVSGRSGGDTQYF.

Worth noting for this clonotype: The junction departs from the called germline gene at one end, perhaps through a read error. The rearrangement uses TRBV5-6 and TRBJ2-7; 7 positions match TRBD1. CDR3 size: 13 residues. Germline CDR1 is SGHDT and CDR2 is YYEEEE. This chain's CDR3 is CASRLGGFYEQYF. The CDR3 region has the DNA TGTGCCAGCCGCTTAGGGGGCTTCTACGAGCAGTACTTC.

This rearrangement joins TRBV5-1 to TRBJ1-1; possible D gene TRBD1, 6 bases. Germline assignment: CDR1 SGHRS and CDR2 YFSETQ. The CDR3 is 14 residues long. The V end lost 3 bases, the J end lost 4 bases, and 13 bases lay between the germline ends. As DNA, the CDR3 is TGCGCCAGCAGCTCGACCCCGGGGGCCACTGAAGCTTTCTTT. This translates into CASSSTPGATEAFF.

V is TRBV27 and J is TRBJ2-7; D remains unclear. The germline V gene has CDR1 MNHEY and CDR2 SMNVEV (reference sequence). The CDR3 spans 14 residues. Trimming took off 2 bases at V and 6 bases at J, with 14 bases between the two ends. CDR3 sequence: CASSLQAFLGEQYF. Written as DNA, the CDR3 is TGTGCCAGCAGTTTACAGGCCTTTTTGGGCGAGCAGTACTTC.

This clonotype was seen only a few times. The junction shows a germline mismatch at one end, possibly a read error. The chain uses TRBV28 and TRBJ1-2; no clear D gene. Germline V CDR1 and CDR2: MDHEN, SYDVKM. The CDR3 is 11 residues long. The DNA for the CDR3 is TGTGCCAGCGATTCAAACTATGGCCACACCTTC. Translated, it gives CASDSNYGHTF.

The CDR3 DNA follows: TGTGCCACAGGGCAAGGGAGCTCCTACGAGCAGTACTTC. Translating gives CATGQGSSYEQYF. The V call is TRBV24-1, the J call TRBJ2-7; a weak D match, TRBD2 (5 bases). CDR3 length equals 13 residues. CDR1 is KGHDR, CDR2 SFDVKD, per germline. Trimming took 10 bases from V and 0 from J, leaving 12 bases between them.